This section outlines one T cell receptor beta chain sequence together with its context. The antigen is undetermined. The CDR3 is made up of 17 amino acids. The germline CDR1 and CDR2 sequences are SEHNR and FQNEAQ (reference sequence). V lost 1 base to trimming and J lost 2 bases; unmatched junction nucleotides: 6. The sample is drawn from a study of blood T cells in healthy people across ages. The study, taken as a whole, reports: CMV infection status of these donors was not known. Diversity estimates from one million T cells were considered underestimates. The study found more naive CD4+ cells and higher diversity in long-lived than aged donors.

Caucasian individuals from Russia who were healthy and aged about 6 to 100 acted as donors. Primers used in a second PCR of about 7 to 12 cycles were a sample-barcoded 5' primer and a J-beta primer mix. One entry per CDR3 protein, called by TCRdb with MiXCR from the 5' RACE reads. The table has more than 500,000 distinct CDR3 sequences, roughly 28% seen once. Sequencing used blood. V is TRBV7-9 and J is TRBJ2-3; 10 bases are a match to TRBD1. This TCR came from a woman aged 65 to 85 in good health. In nucleotides, the CDR3 is TGTGCCAGCAGCTTAGGGCGGGGACAGGGGTACACAGATACGCAGTATTTT. Its protein is CASSLGRGQGYTDTQYF.